Following are 21 T cell receptor beta chains from one sample sequenced in a study of Ad26.COV2.S vaccination and SARS-CoV-2 variants. Treatment denoted: 19 received Ad26.COV2.S at low or high dose, single or two shots; 5 received placebo; per-sample allocation not given. The samples date from day 63 after the first vaccine or placebo injection. Using immunoSEQ multiplex PCR, the repertoire was profiled, and TCRdb retains in-frame clones only, with some absent. The table includes fewer than 400,000 clones, approximately 86% detected once. The material sequenced was peripheral blood, taken in a trial of Ad26.COV2.S vaccine versus placebo. The source is a person between 18 and 65 years old who received the Ad26.COV2.S COVID-19 vaccine or a placebo.

The chain recombines TRBV18 with TRBJ1-2; the D gene is possibly TRBD1 (5 bases). V dropped 3 bases and J dropped 10 bases, with 15 bases sitting between them. CDR3 length: 13 residues. CDR1 and CDR2 (germline): KGHSH, LQKENI. CDR3 coding DNA: TGTGCCAGCTCACCGACAGAAGAGATAGACTACACCTTC. It codes for CASSPTEEIDYTF.

The chain couples TRBV10-2 to TRBJ1-5; possible D gene TRBD1, 5 bases. Germline-derived CDR1 and CDR2 are WSHSY and SAAADI. The CDR3 sequence is 14 residues long. Trimming shortened V by 2 bases and J by 6 bases, and 11 bases separated the two germline ends. For the CDR3, the DNA is TGCGCCAGCAGTGAGGGGGGGTGGAGTCAGCCCCAGCATTTT. Amino acid sequence: CASSEGGWSQPQHF.

The chain uses TRBV6-1 and TRBJ2-1, with 7 bases matching TRBD2. Trimming at V came to 5 bases and at J to 0 bases, leaving 4 bases not matched to a gene. Germline CDR1 reads MNHNS; CDR2 reads SASEGT. This CDR3 has 15 amino acids. CDR3 in DNA: TGTGCCAGCAGTCCCGGGGGGAGCTCCTACAATGAGCAGTTCTTC. It is translated as CASSPGGSSYNEQFF.

This chain links TRBV19 with TRBJ2-7, with a tentative D call TRBD1 (5 bases). The CDR3 consists of 15 residues. Germline V gene data show CDR1 as LNHDA and CDR2 as SQIVND (reference sequence). V was trimmed by 0 bases and J by 0 bases, leaving 9 bases between them. The CDR3 protein is CASSIDTGSSYEQYF. CDR3 nucleotide sequence: TGTGCCAGTAGTATAGATACAGGTAGCTCCTACGAGCAGTACTTC.

The chain carries TRBV4-2 and TRBJ2-5; 7 bases line up with TRBD1. Germline loops: CDR1 LGHNA, CDR2 YNFKEQ. V lost 1 base to trimming and J lost 5 bases; unmatched junction nucleotides: 7. The CDR3 spans 15 residues. The CDR3 loop is CASSQGGGLGETQYF. The CDR3 DNA follows: TGTGCCAGCAGCCAAGGAGGGGGCTTGGGGGAGACCCAGTACTTC.

This chain links TRBV2 with TRBJ1-6; 8 nucleotides line up with TRBD1. Germline V gene data show CDR1 as SNHLY and CDR2 as FYNNEI. The CDR3 has 14 amino acids. V lost 5 bases to trimming and J lost 14 bases; unmatched junction nucleotides: 11. CDR3 region: CASSPWTGLISLHF. The CDR3 coding sequence is TGTGCCAGCAGTCCGTGGACAGGGCTAATATCCCTCCACTTT.

The count of this clone is one. V and J are TRBV6-1 and TRBJ1-3; 9 positions agree with TRBD1. After removal of 5 bases from V and 6 bases from J, the junction contained 11 bases not matched to a gene. The CDR3 is 16 residues long. Germline CDR1 and CDR2: MNHNS and SASEGT. The CDR3 region is CASSQGWDRVENTIYF. The CDR3 coding sequence is TGTGCCAGCAGTCAAGGGTGGGACAGGGTAGAAAACACCATATATTTT.

The chain employs TRBV29-1 and TRBJ1-1, with D unresolved. Germline V gives CDR1 SQVTM, CDR2 ANQGSEA. CDR3 length: 13 amino acids. Trimming cost V 5 bases and J 3 bases, with 13 bases left between them. CDR3 in DNA: TGCAGCGTTAGGACCCCGAGGGACACTGAAGCTTTCTTT. Protein: CSVRTPRDTEAFF.

The chain has TRBV5-1 and TRBJ1-1, with 9 nucleotides matching TRBD1. The germline gives CDR1 SGHRS, CDR2 YFSETQ. V lost 0 bases to trimming and J lost 4 bases; unmatched junction nucleotides: 1. CDR3 length equals 14 residues. CDR3 coding DNA: TGCGCCAGCAGCTTGGGGGACAGGGCCACTGAAGCTTTCTTT. As protein: CASSLGDRATEAFF.

The J gene is TRBJ2-2, the V gene TRBV3-1 (or the pseudogene TRBV3-2), with D possibly matching TRBD1 (6 bases). Germline-derived CDR1 and CDR2 are LGHDT and YNNKEL (reference sequence). V was cut by 0 bases and J by 4 bases, with 15 bases left in between. CDR3 length: 17 amino acids. Here the CDR3 DNA reads TGTGCCAGCAGCCAAGAAACAATACAGGGAATCACCGGGGAGCTGTTTTTT. This sequence encodes CASSQETIQGITGELFF.

The CDR3 sequence: CASSLQGAPGNTIYF. The CDR3 DNA is TGTGCCAGCAGCCTACAGGGGGCGCCTGGAAACACCATATATTTT. The chain employs TRBV27 and TRBJ1-3; 9 positions match TRBD1. The CDR3 is 15 residues long. After removal of 6 bases from V and 2 bases from J, the junction contained 5 bases not matched to a gene. Germline V lookup: CDR1 MNHEY, CDR2 SMNVEV (reference sequence).

Judged by abundance, this clone is medium-sized (0.01 to 0.1%). The genes are TRBV5-5 and TRBJ2-1; D is uncertain. Trimming shortened V by 2 bases and J by 9 bases, and 6 bases separated the two germline ends. This CDR3 has 11 amino acids. Per the germline V gene, CDR1 is SGHKS and CDR2 is YYEKEE (reference sequence). In DNA, the CDR3 is TGTGCCAGCAGCTTTAAGGGTGAGCAGTTCTTC. Translation: CASSFKGEQFF.

The V and J genes are TRBV21-1 and TRBJ2-7. TRBV21-1 is recorded as a pseudogene. The CDR3 sequence is 14 residues long. The CDR3 region has the DNA TGTGCCAGCAGCAAAGATAGACGGTCCTACGAGCAGTACTTC. This gives the protein CASSKDRRSYEQYF.

V and J are TRBV5-1 and TRBJ1-3; D remains ambiguous. V dropped 2 bases and J dropped 2 bases, with 11 bases sitting between them. This CDR3 region has 15 residues. Germline lookup yields CDR1 SGHRS and CDR2 YFSETQ. CDR3 nucleotides: TGCGCCAGCAGCTTCTCGGGCCTTCCTGGAAACACCATATATTTT. Amino acid sequence: CASSFSGLPGNTIYF.

V usage is TRBV4-2 and J usage is TRBJ1-1; maybe TRBD1 (5 bases). The CDR3 runs to 15 residues. The germline CDR1 and CDR2 sequences are LGHNA and YNFKEQ. V lost 1 base to trimming and J lost 2 bases, with 11 bases between them. The CDR3 DNA sequence: TGTGCCAGCAGCCAAGCTCACCAGGGCAACACTGAAGCTTTCTTT. As protein: CASSQAHQGNTEAFF.

The chain recombines TRBV6-6 with TRBJ2-7, with D maybe TRBD2 (6 bases). Germline V lookup: CDR1 MNHNY, CDR2 SVGAGI (reference sequence). The V and J ends lost 5 bases and 5 bases respectively, with 13 bases between them. The CDR3 is 13 amino acids. CDR3 amino acids: CASSGGAGNEQYF. For the CDR3, the DNA is TGTGCCAGCAGTGGAGGGGCGGGCAACGAGCAGTACTTC.

The chain joins TRBV7-9 to TRBJ1-1; 7 bases line up with TRBD1. Germline V gives CDR1 SEHNR, CDR2 FQNEAQ (reference sequence). The CDR3 loop spans 12 amino acids. With 5 bases clipped from V and 6 bases from J, the junction kept 3 bases outside the gene matches. The CDR3 nucleotides are TGTGCCAGCAGCACGACAGGGCCTGAAGCTTTCTTT. Its translation: CASSTTGPEAFF.

This chain joins TRBV19 and TRBJ2-3, with 8 bases lining up with TRBD2. CDR1 and CDR2 (germline): LNHDA, SQIVND (reference sequence). The CDR3 is 15 amino acids. The trim removed 5 bases at V and 5 bases at J, leaving 9 bases unmatched. The CDR3 bases are TGTGCCAGTAGTCTTTTGGCGGGGGGTGGAGATACGCAGTATTTT. Amino acid sequence: CASSLLAGGGDTQYF.

The V call is TRBV5-1, the J call TRBJ1-2, with D unclear. Per germline, CDR1 SGHRS and CDR2 YFSETQ. V lost 4 bases, J lost 0 bases, and 7 bases lay in between. The CDR3 covers 13 residues. The CDR3 DNA sequence: TGCGCCAGCAGCACTGGGTCTAACTATGGCTACACCTTC. It translates to CASSTGSNYGYTF. Using reference TRBV5-1 and TRBJ1-2 for the parts outside the CDR3, the full variable domain is KAGVTQTPRYLIKTRGQQVTLSCSPISGHRSVSWYQQTPGQGLQFLFEYFSETQRNKGNFPGRFSGRQFSNSRSEMNVSTLELGDSALYLCASSTGSNYGYTFGSGTRLTVV.

The V and J genes are TRBV12-3 or TRBV12-4 and TRBJ1-1; D gene uncertain. The CDR3 consists of 11 residues. V lost 6 bases and J 11 bases, leaving 13 bases between the germline ends. DNA for the CDR3: TGTGCCAGCAGCTCGGCACGGATCGCTTTCTTT. It specifies CASSSARIAFF.

This clone was observed a handful of times. The V and J genes are TRBV2 and TRBJ1-1; D remains unclear. Germline CDR1 SNHLY, CDR2 FYNNEI. Trimming took off 7 bases at V and 4 bases at J, with 10 bases between the two ends. The CDR3 has 12 amino acids. Written as DNA, the CDR3 is TGTGCCAGCATGGGTGAGAGCACTGAAGCTTTCTTT. This sequence encodes CASMGESTEAFF.